A single sample is the source of the 14 T cell receptor beta chains below, sequenced in a study of cytomegalovirus exposure and HLA in healthy donors (dated by TCRdb to the late 2010s). Library preparation used the immunoSEQ multiplex PCR assay. For the multiplex PCR, a mixture combining 60 forward primers for TCR Vbeta segments and 13 reverse primers for TCR Jbeta segments was used. TCRdb limited this immuneACCESS table to in-frame rearrangements with V and J called. A share of clones is missing; checked studies link under half to unresolved V genes, and the rest is unexplained. The table for this sample records 30,000 to 35,000 clones. Together, the top ten hold 3.4% of the sample. Sample: PBMCs. These TCRs come from a woman between 40 and 50 years old in good health and CMV-seropositive.

This chain joins TRBV5-1 and TRBJ2-7; D perhaps matches TRBD2 (6 bases). This CDR3 has 15 residues. Germline CDR1 is SGHRS and CDR2 is YFSETQ. V shed 2 bases and J shed 2 bases, with 14 bases lying between them. Written as DNA, the CDR3 is TGCGCCAGCAGCTTTACTAGCTTCAGCGCCTACGAGCAGTACTTC. Residues: CASSFTSFSAYEQYF.

Here the CDR3 reads CASSPGIGAYGYTF. For the CDR3, the DNA is TGTGCCAGCAGCCCAGGGATAGGAGCCTATGGCTACACCTTC. This sequence joins TRBV7-3 and TRBJ1-2; weak D call: TRBD1 (5 bases). V lost 5 bases and J 4 bases, leaving 14 bases between the germline ends. CDR3 length equals 14 residues. Per germline, CDR1 SGHTA and CDR2 FQGTGA.

The chain joins TRBV29-1 to TRBJ2-5, with 11 positions matching TRBD1. The CDR3 contains 13 residues. V lost 3 bases to trimming and J lost 4 bases; unmatched junction nucleotides: 1. Germline CDR1 and CDR2: SQVTM and ANQGSEA. The CDR3 DNA follows: TGCAGCGTTGAGGGGACAGGGGGAGAGACCCAGTACTTC. Translated: CSVEGTGGETQYF.

The V gene is TRBV5-1, the J gene TRBJ2-7, with 10 bases fitting TRBD2. The CDR3 is 15 amino acids. V lost 0 bases and J lost 7; bases outside the gene matches: 7. Germline CDR1 SGHRS, CDR2 YFSETQ. The CDR3 reads CASSLASSGRREQYF. The CDR3 nucleotides read TGCGCCAGCAGCTTGGCATCTAGCGGGAGAAGGGAGCAGTACTTC.

The V gene is TRBV2, the J gene TRBJ2-3; weak D call: TRBD2 (5 bases). Germline V CDR1 and CDR2: SNHLY, FYNNEI. With 7 bases removed from V and 3 bases from J, the gap between germline ends came to 17 bases. The CDR3 is 15 amino acids. The CDR3 coding sequence is TGTGCCAGCACCCCGGGGAGTCTGGGGACAGATACGCAGTATTTT. Its protein product is CASTPGSLGTDTQYF.

The chain is built from TRBV4-1 and TRBJ1-1, with D uncertain. Deletions cut 1 base from V and 1 base from J, with 7 bases between. In germline, CDR1 is MGHRA, CDR2 YSYEKL. This CDR3 comprises 14 residues. The CDR3 region has the DNA TGCGCCAGCAGCCAAGTCTTCGGGAACACTGAAGCTTTCTTT. It encodes CASSQVFGNTEAFF.

This chain connects TRBV11-2 to TRBJ2-2; D is possibly TRBD2 (5 bases). Trimming left V 5 bases short and J 7 bases short, with 14 bases between. Germline CDR1 SGHAT, CDR2 FQNNGV. This CDR3 spans 14 amino acids. CDR3 amino acids: CASSPGWAGGELFF. The CDR3 DNA reads as TGTGCCAGCAGCCCGGGGTGGGCCGGCGGGGAGCTGTTTTTT.

The V call is TRBV5-1, the J call TRBJ2-1, with 7 bases aligning to TRBD2. CDR1 SGHRS and CDR2 YFSETQ come from the germline V gene. V lost 1 base to trimming and J lost 4 bases; unmatched junction nucleotides: 2. This CDR3 contains 14 residues. CDR3 in amino acids: CASSLSSGYNEQFF. The CDR3, as DNA: TGCGCCAGCAGCTTGTCTAGCGGTTACAATGAGCAGTTCTTC.

This chain uses TRBV7-2 with TRBJ1-2; maybe TRBD1 (5 bases). The CDR3 is 14 amino acids. The V and J ends lost 3 bases and 2 bases respectively, with 10 bases between them. CDR1 is SGHTA, CDR2 FQGNSA, per germline. This CDR3 is CASSFTGLNYGYTF. The CDR3 DNA sequence: TGTGCCAGCAGCTTTACAGGCCTGAACTATGGCTACACCTTC. Full variable domain (rest looked up from reference TRBV7-2 and TRBJ1-2): GAGVSQSPSNKVTEKGKDVELRCDPISGHTALYWYRQSLGQGLEFLIYFQGNSAPDKSGLPSDRFSAERTGGSVSTLTIQRTQQEDSAVYLCASSFTGLNYGYTFGSGTRLTVV.

The chain couples TRBV27 to TRBJ2-2, with 10 bases lining up with TRBD2. From germline, CDR1 is MNHEY and CDR2 SMNVEV (reference sequence). After removal of 5 bases from V and 6 bases from J, the junction contained 12 bases not matched to a gene. This CDR3 contains 17 residues. The CDR3 reads CASSPYTSGISSGELFF. The CDR3 region has the DNA TGTGCCAGCAGTCCATACACTAGCGGGATAAGTTCCGGGGAGCTGTTTTTT.

V is TRBV9 and J is TRBJ2-7; 7 bases map to TRBD2. CDR3 length: 14 amino acids. Germline V gives CDR1 SGDLS, CDR2 YYNGEE. V lost 4 bases, J lost 5 bases, and 9 bases stayed unmatched. The CDR3 sequence is CASSPGGRAHEQYF. CDR3 in DNA: TGTGCCAGCAGCCCCGGGGGGAGAGCCCACGAGCAGTACTTC.

The chain joins TRBV2 to TRBJ2-7, with TRBD2 matching over 9 bases. The CDR3 runs 15 residues. The junction had 4 bases not matched to a gene; V was cut back by 1 base and J by 3 bases. Germline CDR1 SNHLY, CDR2 FYNNEI. This CDR3 is CASSEGLAEVYEQYF. The CDR3 region has the DNA TGTGCCAGCAGTGAAGGACTAGCGGAGGTCTACGAGCAGTACTTC. Together with reference TRBV2 and TRBJ2-7, the CDR3 gives the full variable domain: EPEVTQTPSHQVTQMGQEVILRCVPISNHLYFYWYRQILGQKVEFLVSFYNNEISEKSEIFDDQFSVERPDGSNFTLKIRSTKLEDSAMYFCASSEGLAEVYEQYFGPGTRLTVT.

The chain combines TRBV14 with TRBJ2-7; 9 bases agree with TRBD1. From germline, CDR1 is SGHDN and CDR2 FVKESK. V was clipped by 2 bases and J by 2 bases; unmatched bases: 1. The CDR3 spans 14 residues. The CDR3 sequence: CASSQTGGAYEQYF. CDR3 sequence (DNA): TGTGCCAGCAGCCAAACAGGGGGCGCCTACGAGCAGTACTTC.

The V and J genes are TRBV7-2 and TRBJ2-2; the match to TRBD1 covers 8 bases. CDR3 length: 15 residues. J was trimmed by 4 bases and V by 4 bases; bases with no gene match: 5. Germline values: CDR1 SGHTA, CDR2 FQGNSA. The CDR3 sequence is CASSSQGAVTGELFF. CDR3 in DNA: TGTGCCAGCAGCTCTCAGGGGGCGGTCACCGGGGAGCTGTTTTTT.